The rows below give T cell receptor beta chains drawn from one sample of a study of blood T cell repertoires in COVID-19. The method was immunoSEQ multiplex PCR; TCRdb's version includes in-frame clones alone and lacks a portion of them. The table records about 53,000 clones, 80% to 90% of them present only once. Input material: peripheral blood. The receptors here all came from a man older than 75 with acute or convalescent COVID-19. The CDR3 runs from the conserved cysteine through the conserved F or W. A D gene is named only where the DNA matches it firmly. Clone size is given for some rows only: seen once, a few or many times, or a class if the clone is expanded.

v_call	j_call	d_call	clone_size	cdr3_nt	cdr3_aa
TRBV27	TRBJ2-1	TRBD2	NA	TGTGCCAGCAGTTCAGCGGGGGCGCAACATAATGAGCAGTTCTTC	CASSSAGAQHNEQFF
TRBV15	TRBJ1-1	TRBD1	NA	TGTGCCACCAGCATCCGGGACAGGGGTTCCCTGAACACTGAAGCTTTCTTT	CATSIRDRGSLNTEAFF
TRBV15	TRBJ1-2	NA	NA	TGTGCCACCAGCAGAGAAGGAGGGGCCTATGGCTACACCTTC	CATSREGGAYGYTF
TRBV6-2/TRBV6-3	TRBJ2-3	TRBD2	NA	TGTGCCAGCAGTTCTCCGCTAAGGGGCGGGGGGCCTAGCACAGATACGCAGTATTTT	CASSSPLRGGGPSTDTQYF
TRBV10-2	TRBJ1-2	NA	NA	TGCGCCAGCAGTGCCGGGATGATCTATGGCTACACCTTC	CASSAGMIYGYTF
TRBV23-1	TRBJ2-7	TRBD1	once	TGCGCCAGCAGTCACCCCGGGACAGGGGGGTACGAGCAGTACTTC	CASSHPGTGGYEQYF
TRBV11-2	TRBJ1-1	NA	NA	TGTGCCAGCAGCCTGTATGTCACTGAAGCTTTCTTT	CASSLYVTEAFF
TRBV3-1/TRBV3-2	TRBJ1-2	NA	NA	TGTGCCAGCAGCCAAGCGGGTGGCTACACCTTC	CASSQAGGYTF
TRBV6-2/TRBV6-3	TRBJ2-7	TRBD2	NA	TGTGCCAGCAGTGCGACTAGCCAGAGCTCCTACGAGCAGTACTTC	CASSATSQSSYEQYF
TRBV6-5	TRBJ1-2	NA	NA	TGTGCCAGCAGTTACTCGTCCTTTGACTATGGCTACACCTTC	CASSYSSFDYGYTF
TRBV5-1	TRBJ2-5	NA	few	TGCGCCAGCAGCTCCCAAGGAGTTCAAGAGACCCAGTACTTC	CASSSQGVQETQYF
TRBV7-8	TRBJ2-3	TRBD2	NA	TGTGCCAGCAGCTCTAGCGGGGAACCTAGCACAGATACGCAGTATTTT	CASSSSGEPSTDTQYF
TRBV7-3	TRBJ2-6	NA	NA	TGTGCCAGCAGCCCTCCAGGGTCCTCTGGGGCCAACGTCCTGACTTTC	CASSPPGSSGANVLTF
TRBV7-3	TRBJ2-5	TRBD2	NA	TGTGCCAGCAGCTTAAAGGTTCTCGAGCGGGGGGGCCATGAGACCCAGTACTTC	CASSLKVLERGGHETQYF
TRBV5-1	TRBJ1-1	NA	NA	TGCGCCAGCAGCTTGGGATCAAGGTCAGGGGTGGGGAACACTGAAGCTTTCTTT	CASSLGSRSGVGNTEAFF
TRBV5-1	TRBJ2-2	NA	NA	TGCGCCAGCAGCTTCTCTCTGTGGGGGCCCGCGAACACCGGGGAGCTGTTTTTT	CASSFSLWGPANTGELFF
TRBV5-1	TRBJ2-1	TRBD2	NA	TGCGCCAGCAGCTCCCTAGCGGGGTACAATGAGCAGTTCTTC	CASSSLAGYNEQFF
TRBV7-2	TRBJ1-6	NA	once	TGTGCCAGCAGCTTAGCGAGCGGGGGTTCCTATAATTCACCCCTCCACTTT	CASSLASGGSYNSPLHF
TRBV7-6	TRBJ1-2	TRBD1	NA	TGTGCCAGCAGCTTAGCGGGACAGGCGAACTATGGCTACACCTTC	CASSLAGQANYGYTF
TRBV11-2	TRBJ1-2	NA	NA	TGTGCCAGCAGCCCACAGGGTCTCTATGGCTACACCTTC	CASSPQGLYGYTF
TRBV5-6	TRBJ1-1	TRBD1	NA	TGTGCCAGCAGCTGGGGGACAGGGACGAACACTGAAGCTTTCTTT	CASSWGTGTNTEAFF
TRBV18	TRBJ2-5	TRBD1	NA	TGTGCCAGCTCGGGACAGGGAGGGAAAGAGACCCAGTACTTC	CASSGQGGKETQYF
TRBV7-8	TRBJ1-6	NA	once	TGTGCCAGCAGCCTTAGACAAAGGGGCGGGGACCAAAATTCACCCCTCCACTTT	CASSLRQRGGDQNSPLHF
TRBV5-1	TRBJ2-1	NA	NA	TGCGCCAGCAGCTTGGAGTCAAACAGGTACAATGAGCAGTTCTTC	CASSLESNRYNEQFF
TRBV5-1	TRBJ2-7	TRBD2	NA	TGCGCCAGCAGCTTGGGTCTAGCGGGGGTGGCCTACGAGCAGTACTTC	CASSLGLAGVAYEQYF
TRBV2	TRBJ1-5	NA	NA	TGTGCCAGCAGTGAGGACACCTTGTCCTTTAGCAATCAGCCCCAGCATTTT	CASSEDTLSFSNQPQHF
TRBV7-2	TRBJ1-2	NA	NA	TGTGCCAGCAGCTTAGACAGTGCTAACTATGGCTACACCTTC	CASSLDSANYGYTF
TRBV7-9	TRBJ2-3	NA	NA	TGTGCCAGCAGCTTGACAGGCGACACAGATACGCAGTATTTT	CASSLTGDTDTQYF
TRBV25-1	TRBJ2-7	NA	few	TGTGCCAGCAGTGGGGACTTGGGGCTACGGGAGCAGTACTTC	CASSGDLGLREQYF
TRBV5-1	TRBJ2-1	TRBD1	NA	TGCGCCAGCAGCCCACAGGGGGCGGATTACAATGAGCAGTTCTTC	CASSPQGADYNEQFF
TRBV7-9	TRBJ1-1	NA	NA	TGTGCCAGCAGCCCAGAGGGGGGGGCAAAGAACACTGAAGCTTTCTTT	CASSPEGGAKNTEAFF
TRBV2	TRBJ2-2	NA	many	TGTGCCAGCAGGAGGGGGGACAGAAACACCGGGGAGCTGTTTTTT	CASRRGDRNTGELFF
TRBV7-6	TRBJ2-7	TRBD1	few	TGTGCCAGCAGCTTCCAACAGGGGACCTACGAGCAGTACTTC	CASSFQQGTYEQYF
TRBV24-1	TRBJ2-1	TRBD2	NA	TGTGCCACCAGTGCGGGACTAGCTAATGAGCAGTTCTTC	CATSAGLANEQFF
TRBV6-6	TRBJ2-4	NA	NA	TGTGCCAGCAGTTCAGGTGGAAACATTCAGTACTTC	CASSSGGNIQYF
TRBV9	TRBJ2-2	NA	NA	TGTGCCAGCAGCTCCAAGTCAGGGGTTTCCGGGGAGCTGTTTTTT	CASSSKSGVSGELFF
TRBV7-2	TRBJ2-1	NA	NA	TGTGCCAGCAGCTTGAGGAATGAGCAGTTCTTC	CASSLRNEQFF
TRBV5-1	TRBJ1-6	TRBD1	few	TGCGCCAGCAGGCCAGGGGGTAATTCACCCCTCCACTTT	CASRPGGNSPLHF
TRBV19	TRBJ2-3	TRBD2	NA	TGTGCCAGTAGTATCGCTAGCGGGCCCACAGATACGCAGTATTTT	CASSIASGPTDTQYF
TRBV5-8	TRBJ1-2	NA	NA	TGTGCCAGCAGCTTAAGGGGGAATTACGGCTACACCTTC	CASSLRGNYGYTF
TRBV19	TRBJ2-7	TRBD1	NA	TGTGCCAGTAATCTGAAAGGACAGGCGGCTACCTACGAGCAGTACTTC	CASNLKGQAATYEQYF
TRBV5-5	TRBJ1-1	NA	NA	TGTGCCAGCAGCCCGGGACTTCTGAACACTGAAGCTTTCTTT	CASSPGLLNTEAFF
TRBV7-3	TRBJ1-5	NA	NA	TGTGCCAGCAGCCGCGGGGGGGCTTACGATCAGCCCCAGCATTTT	CASSRGGAYDQPQHF
TRBV6-5	TRBJ1-3	TRBD1	NA	TGTGCCAGCTCAGGCAGGGGGCCGCGAAACACCATATATTTT	CASSGRGPRNTIYF
TRBV18	TRBJ2-7	TRBD2	NA	TGTGCCAGCTCACTGGGACTAGGGGAGGAGCAGTACTTC	CASSLGLGEEQYF
TRBV6-5	TRBJ1-5	NA	NA	TGTGCCAGCAGTTACTCACGCGGTCAGCCCCAGCATTTT	CASSYSRGQPQHF
TRBV6-5	TRBJ1-1	NA	few	TGTGCCAGCAGTAGGGGGGGGAACACTGAAGCTTTCTTT	CASSRGGNTEAFF
TRBV24-1	TRBJ2-1	TRBD1	NA	TGTGCCACCAGTCCGGGCCCGGGACAGGGCTACAATGAGCAGTTCTTC	CATSPGPGQGYNEQFF
TRBV18	TRBJ1-2	NA	NA	TGTGCCAGCTCACCGGTCAGAACCAGCTATGGCTACACCTTC	CASSPVRTSYGYTF
TRBV5-4	TRBJ1-2	TRBD1	NA	TGTGCCAGCAGCCTTCGCCCGACAGGGTTATCTGGCTACACCTTC	CASSLRPTGLSGYTF
TRBV18	TRBJ1-6	NA	NA	TGTGCCAGCTCAGGGGACAACAATTCACCCCTCCACTTT	CASSGDNNSPLHF
TRBV5-1	TRBJ2-1	NA	NA	TGCGCCAGCAGCTTGGCCGCGACTCCCCGAGGGAATGAGCAGTTCTTC	CASSLAATPRGNEQFF
TRBV30	TRBJ2-1	TRBD1	once	TGTGCCTTGGACAGGGGGGGCTACAATGAGCAGTTCTTC	CALDRGGYNEQFF
TRBV18	TRBJ1-1	TRBD1	NA	TGTGCCAGCTCACCGGACAGGGCTGAAGCTTTCTTT	CASSPDRAEAFF